This TCR beta chain derives from a study of T cell responses to AZD1222 COVID-19 vaccine. Whole-study findings and limits: Unmutated variant regions are reportedly targeted by nearly half of spike-specific TCRs. The donors showed a predominance of white British ancestry and of females, with possible underestimation of clonal diversity. Baseline antibody screening turned up just 6 or 7 seropositive AZD1222 recipients. Increases in Spike-specific TCR breadth and depth were seen after two AZD1222 doses.

The J segment lost 3 bases and the V segment lost 0 bases, leaving 4 bases of the junction unmatched. The CDR3 loop spans 15 amino acids. Germline V gives CDR1 MNHEY, CDR2 SVGAGI. Notes on this clone: The antigen remains unidentified.

The method was immunoSEQ multiplex PCR; TCRdb's version includes in-frame clones alone and lacks a portion of them. The repertoire has around 100,000 clones, around 87% of them found once; the top ten carry 4% to 4.5%. The sequence came from an adult in good health. Sequenced here: peripheral blood, sampled on day 0 of MenACWY control vaccination. The chain combines TRBV6-5 with TRBJ2-5; 7 bases map to TRBD1. The DNA for the CDR3 is TGTGCCAGCAGTTACTCCGGGACAGTCGAAGAGACCCAGTACTTC. This gives the protein CASSYSGTVEETQYF.